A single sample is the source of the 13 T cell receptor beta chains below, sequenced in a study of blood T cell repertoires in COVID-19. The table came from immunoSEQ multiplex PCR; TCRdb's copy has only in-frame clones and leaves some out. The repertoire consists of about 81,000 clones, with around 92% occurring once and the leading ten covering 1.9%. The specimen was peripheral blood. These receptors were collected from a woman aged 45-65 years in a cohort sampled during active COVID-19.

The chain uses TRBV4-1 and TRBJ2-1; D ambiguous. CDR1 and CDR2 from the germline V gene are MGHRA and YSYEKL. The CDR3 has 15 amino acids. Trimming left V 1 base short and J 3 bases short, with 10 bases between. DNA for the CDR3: TGCGCCAGCAGCCAAGGAGGCCTGAACTACAATGAGCAGTTCTTC. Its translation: CASSQGGLNYNEQFF.

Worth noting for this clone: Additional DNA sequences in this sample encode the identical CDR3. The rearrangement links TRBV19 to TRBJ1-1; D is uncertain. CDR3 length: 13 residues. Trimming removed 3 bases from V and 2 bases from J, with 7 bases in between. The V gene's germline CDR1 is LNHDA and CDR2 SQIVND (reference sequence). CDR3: CASSISGNTEAFF. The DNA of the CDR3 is TGTGCCAGTAGTATTTCGGGTAACACTGAAGCTTTCTTT.

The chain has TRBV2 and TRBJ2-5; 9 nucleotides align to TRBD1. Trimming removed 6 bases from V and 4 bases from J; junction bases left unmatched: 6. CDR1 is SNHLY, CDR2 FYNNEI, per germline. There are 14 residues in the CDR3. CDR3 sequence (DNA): TGTGCCAGCAGCGGCCGGGACAGGGCAGAGACCCAGTACTTC. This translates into CASSGRDRAETQYF.

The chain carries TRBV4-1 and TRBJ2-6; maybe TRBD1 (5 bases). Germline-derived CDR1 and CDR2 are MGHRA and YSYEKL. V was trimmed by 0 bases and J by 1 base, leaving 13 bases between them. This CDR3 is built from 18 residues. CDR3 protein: CASSQDLAGLSGANVLTF. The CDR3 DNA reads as TGCGCCAGCAGCCAAGATCTGGCAGGGTTGTCTGGGGCCAACGTCCTGACTTTC.

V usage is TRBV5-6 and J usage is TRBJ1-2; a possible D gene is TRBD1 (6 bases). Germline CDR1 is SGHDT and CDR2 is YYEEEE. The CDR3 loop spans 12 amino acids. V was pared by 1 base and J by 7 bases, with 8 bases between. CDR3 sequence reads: CASSLIRGGYTF. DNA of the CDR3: TGTGCCAGCAGCTTGATCAGGGGTGGCTACACCTTC.

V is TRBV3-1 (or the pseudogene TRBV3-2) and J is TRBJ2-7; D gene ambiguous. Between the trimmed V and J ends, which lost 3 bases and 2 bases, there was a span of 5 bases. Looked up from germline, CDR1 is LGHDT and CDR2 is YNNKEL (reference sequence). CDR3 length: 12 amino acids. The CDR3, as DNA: TGTGCCAGCAGCCAGACTGCCTACGAGCAGTACTTC. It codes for CASSQTAYEQYF.

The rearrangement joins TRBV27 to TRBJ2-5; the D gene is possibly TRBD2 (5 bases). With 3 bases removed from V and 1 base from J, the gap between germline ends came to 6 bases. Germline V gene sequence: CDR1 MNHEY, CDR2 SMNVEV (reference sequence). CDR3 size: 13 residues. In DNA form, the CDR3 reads TGTGCCAGCAGTTTTGGAGGCCAAGAGACCCAGTACTTC. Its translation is CASSFGGQETQYF.

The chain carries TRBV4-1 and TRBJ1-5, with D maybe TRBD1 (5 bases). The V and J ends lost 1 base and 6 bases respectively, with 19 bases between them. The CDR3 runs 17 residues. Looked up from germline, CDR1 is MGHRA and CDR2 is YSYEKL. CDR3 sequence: CASSQGRAMGRGQPQHF. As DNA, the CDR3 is TGCGCCAGCAGCCAAGGGCGCGCAATGGGGAGGGGTCAGCCCCAGCATTTT.

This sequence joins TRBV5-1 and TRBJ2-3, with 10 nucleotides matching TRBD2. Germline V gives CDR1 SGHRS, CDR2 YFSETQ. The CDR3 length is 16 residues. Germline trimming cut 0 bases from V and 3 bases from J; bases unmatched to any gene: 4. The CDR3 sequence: CASSLEVLAGTDTQYF. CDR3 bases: TGCGCCAGCAGCTTGGAAGTACTAGCGGGAACAGATACGCAGTATTTT.

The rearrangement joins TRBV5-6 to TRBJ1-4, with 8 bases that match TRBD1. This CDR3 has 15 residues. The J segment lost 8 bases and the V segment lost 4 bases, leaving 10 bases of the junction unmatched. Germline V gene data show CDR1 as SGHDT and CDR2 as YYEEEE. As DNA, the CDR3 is TGTGCCAGCAGCGGGAGGACAGGGACGGTGGAAAAACTGTTTTTT. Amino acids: CASSGRTGTVEKLFF.

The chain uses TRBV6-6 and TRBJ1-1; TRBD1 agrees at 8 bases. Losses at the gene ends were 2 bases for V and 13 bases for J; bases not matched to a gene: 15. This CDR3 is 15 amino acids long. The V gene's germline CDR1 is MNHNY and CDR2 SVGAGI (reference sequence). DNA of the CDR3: TGTGCCAGCAGTTACGAGGTCAGGGGGCGAGGCCGATATTTCTTT. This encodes CASSYEVRGRGRYFF.

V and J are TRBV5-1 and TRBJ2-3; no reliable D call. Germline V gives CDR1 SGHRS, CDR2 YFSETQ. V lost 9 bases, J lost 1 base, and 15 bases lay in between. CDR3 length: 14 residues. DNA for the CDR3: TGCGCCACCCGCCTAGGCAGCCGCACAGATACGCAGTATTTT. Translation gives CATRLGSRTDTQYF.

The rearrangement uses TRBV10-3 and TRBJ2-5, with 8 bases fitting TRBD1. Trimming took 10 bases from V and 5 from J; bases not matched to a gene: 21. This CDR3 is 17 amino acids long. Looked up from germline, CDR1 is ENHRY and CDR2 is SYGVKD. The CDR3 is CATRGADLQGVEETQYF. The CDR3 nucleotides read TGTGCCACCAGGGGCGCTGACCTACAGGGGGTGGAGGAGACCCAGTACTTC.